This T cell receptor (beta chain) was identified in a study of OX40 agonist ivuxolimab in advanced cancers. Study background: An agonistic anti-OX40 (CD134) antibody, ivuxolimab, was used to treat the patients. Averaging 60 years in age, with a range of about 23 to 85, the cohort was more than 75% male. One patient with hepatocellular carcinoma and two with cutaneous melanoma, three in all, had partial responses.

Here immunoSEQ multiplex PCR was the method, and the copy in TCRdb shows in-frame clones only, minus some. Altogether 35,000 to 45,000 clones are present, about 90% being singletons, with the ten largest covering 29%. V dropped 1 base and J dropped 0 bases, with 4 bases sitting between them. Germline CDR1 SGDLS, CDR2 YYNGEE. This CDR3 contains 13 residues. The receptor comes from an adult with an advanced solid tumor such as melanoma, head and neck, liver or kidney cancer. This chain uses TRBV9 with TRBJ1-1; D ambiguous. This specimen consisted of CD4+ or CD8+ T cells sorted from blood, obtained in a trial of the OX40 agonist ivuxolimab. The CDR3 DNA reads as TGTGCCAGCAGCGTAACCCTGAACACTGAAGCTTTCTTT. It is translated as CASSVTLNTEAFF.